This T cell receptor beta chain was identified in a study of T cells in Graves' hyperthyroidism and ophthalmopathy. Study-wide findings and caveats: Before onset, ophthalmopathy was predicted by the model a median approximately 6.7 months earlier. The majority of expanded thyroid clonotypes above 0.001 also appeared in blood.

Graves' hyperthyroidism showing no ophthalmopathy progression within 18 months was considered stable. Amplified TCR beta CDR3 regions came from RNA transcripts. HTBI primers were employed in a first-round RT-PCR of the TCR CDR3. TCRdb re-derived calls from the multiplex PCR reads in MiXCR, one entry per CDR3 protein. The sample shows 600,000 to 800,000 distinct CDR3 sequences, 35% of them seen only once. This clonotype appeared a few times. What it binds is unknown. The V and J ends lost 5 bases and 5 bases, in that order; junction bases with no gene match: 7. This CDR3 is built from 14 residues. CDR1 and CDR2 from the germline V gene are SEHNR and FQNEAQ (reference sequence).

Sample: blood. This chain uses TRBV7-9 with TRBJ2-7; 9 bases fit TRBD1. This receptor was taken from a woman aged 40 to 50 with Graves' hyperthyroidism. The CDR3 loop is CASSHRDREDEQYF. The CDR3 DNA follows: TGTGCCAGCAGCCACCGGGACAGGGAGGACGAGCAGTACTTC.